These 11 T cell receptor beta chains originate from one sample sequenced in a study of blood T cell repertoires in COVID-19. TCRdb's copy holds only in-frame clones and misses some; the assay was immunoSEQ multiplex PCR. The repertoire consists of some 400,000 clones, with roughly 92% occurring once and the leading ten covering about 0.9%. Material: PBMCs or T cells enriched from blood (not recorded which). These receptors originate from a middle-aged woman who had been exposed to COVID-19.

The gene calls are TRBV5-4 and TRBJ2-1; TRBD2 matches 11 bases. Per the germline V gene, CDR1 is SGHNT and CDR2 is YYREEE (reference sequence). The CDR3 spans 14 residues. Trimming cost V 1 base and J 6 bases; bases outside gene matches: 0. The CDR3 is CASSLLAGGNEQFF. CDR3 in DNA: TGTGCCAGCAGCTTGCTAGCGGGAGGCAATGAGCAGTTCTTC.

This chain links TRBV7-9 with TRBJ2-3, with D possibly being TRBD1 (5 bases). Germline V gene lookup returns CDR1 SEHNR and CDR2 FQNEAQ (reference sequence). The CDR3 extends over 14 amino acids. The germline V and J ends were trimmed by 2 bases and 3 bases, with 9 bases remaining between them. The DNA for the CDR3 is TGTGCCAGCAGCTTACGCAGGGATACAGATACGCAGTATTTT. It codes for CASSLRRDTDTQYF.

This clone was seen a single time. This chain links TRBV7-2 with TRBJ1-2, with a weak D call TRBD1 (6 bases). The CDR3 is 16 amino acids. The V end lost 3 bases, the J end lost 3 bases, and 17 bases lay between the germline ends. Germline V gene lookup returns CDR1 SGHTA and CDR2 FQGNSA. The CDR3 DNA reads as TGTGCCAGCAGCTTGTACAGGGAAGTAGAGGACTATGGCTACACCTTC. It yields the protein CASSLYREVEDYGYTF.

The sample holds one count of this clone. J is TRBJ1-2 and V is TRBV7-9; D call uncertain. This CDR3 has 14 amino acids. The germline V and J ends were trimmed by 0 bases and 7 bases, with 12 bases remaining between them. CDR1 is SEHNR and CDR2 is FQNEAQ in the germline V gene (reference sequence). The CDR3, as DNA: TGTGCCAGCAGCTTAGCCTCCAGGAAACCTGGCTACACCTTC. It specifies CASSLASRKPGYTF.

V usage is TRBV18 and J usage is TRBJ2-7; 9 bases agree with TRBD2. The ends lost 3 bases at V and 1 base at J; junction bases unmatched: 4. The CDR3 runs to 15 residues. CDR1 and CDR2 (germline): KGHSH, LQKENI. DNA for the CDR3: TGTGCCAGCTCACCGTCTAGCGGGGTATCCTACGAGCAGTACTTC. Its translation is CASSPSSGVSYEQYF.

The chain combines TRBV7-9 with TRBJ1-4; 7 nucleotides match TRBD1. J gave up 4 bases and V 5 bases, and 13 bases lay outside the gene matches. Germline-derived CDR1 and CDR2 are SEHNR and FQNEAQ (reference sequence). This CDR3 has 17 residues. The CDR3 DNA reads as TGTGCCAGCAGCGAGGGGGCTCTGGCCGGGGGTAATGAAAAACTGTTTTTT. It specifies CASSEGALAGGNEKLFF.

J is TRBJ1-2 and V is TRBV6-5, with D possibly matching TRBD1 (5 bases). The CDR3 runs 14 residues. The germline gives CDR1 MNHEY, CDR2 SVGAGI. Deletions cut 6 bases from V and 2 bases from J, with 13 bases between. The chain's CDR3 is CASRLGEVNYGYTF. In DNA form, the CDR3 reads TGTGCCAGCAGGTTGGGGGAGGTCAACTATGGCTACACCTTC.

The chain couples TRBV5-5 to TRBJ2-3; TRBD2 aligns across 13 bases. CDR1 and CDR2 from the germline V gene are SGHKS and YYEKEE (reference sequence). Trimming at V came to 2 bases and at J to 2 bases, leaving 5 bases not matched to a gene. The CDR3 loop spans 17 amino acids. DNA for the CDR3: TGTGCCAGCAGCTTAGGACTAGCGGGGGCCTTCACAGATACGCAGTATTTT. Translating gives CASSLGLAGAFTDTQYF.

This chain links TRBV3-1 (or the pseudogene TRBV3-2) with TRBJ2-4; tentative D call: TRBD1 (7 bases). Per germline, CDR1 LGHDT and CDR2 YNNKEL (reference sequence). Trimming removed 2 bases from V and 15 bases from J, with 11 bases in between. This CDR3 has 11 amino acids. CDR3 nucleotides: TGTGCCAGCAGCCAAACAGGGGAGGCGTACTTC. Protein product: CASSQTGEAYF.

The rearrangement joins TRBV7-2 to TRBJ2-5, with 10 bases matching TRBD2. Per the germline V gene, CDR1 is SGHTA and CDR2 is FQGNSA. The CDR3 runs to 16 residues. Trimming cost V 4 bases and J 4 bases; bases outside gene matches: 9. The CDR3 bases are TGTGCCAGCAGCTCCGCTCCTAGCGGGAGCTCAGAGACCCAGTACTTC. Encoded protein: CASSSAPSGSSETQYF. The full variable domain, completed using reference TRBV7-2 and TRBJ2-5, is GAGVSQSPSNKVTEKGKDVELRCDPISGHTALYWYRQSLGQGLEFLIYFQGNSAPDKSGLPSDRFSAERTGGSVSTLTIQRTQQEDSAVYLCASSSAPSGSSETQYFGPGTRLLVL.

The gene calls are TRBV9 and TRBJ1-3; 7 bases match TRBD1. The CDR3 consists of 15 residues. CDR1 and CDR2 from the germline V gene are SGDLS and YYNGEE. The ends lost 5 bases at V and 4 bases at J; junction bases unmatched: 9. CDR3 residues: CASSPEGARGNTIYF. CDR3 bases: TGTGCCAGCAGTCCCGAGGGGGCGCGGGGAAACACCATATATTTT.